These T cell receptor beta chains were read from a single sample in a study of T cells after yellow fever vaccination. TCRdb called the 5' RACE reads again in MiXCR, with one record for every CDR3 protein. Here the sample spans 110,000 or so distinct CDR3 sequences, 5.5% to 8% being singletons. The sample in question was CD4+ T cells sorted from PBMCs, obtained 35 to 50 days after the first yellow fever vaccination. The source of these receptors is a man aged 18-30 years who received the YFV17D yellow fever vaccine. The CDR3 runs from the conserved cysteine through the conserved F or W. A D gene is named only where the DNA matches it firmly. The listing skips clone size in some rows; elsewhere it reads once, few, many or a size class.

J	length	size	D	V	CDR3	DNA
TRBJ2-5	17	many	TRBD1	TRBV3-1	CASNPLGARGFQETQYF	TGTGCCAGCAACCCCTTGGGAGCCAGGGGGTTTCAAGAGACCCAGTACTTC
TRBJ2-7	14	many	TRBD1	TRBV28	CASSLGQGIHEQYF	TGTGCCAGCAGTTTGGGACAGGGGATCCACGAGCAGTACTTC
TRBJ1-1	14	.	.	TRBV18	CASSPGSSGTEAFF	TGTGCCAGCTCACCCGGGAGTAGCGGCACTGAAGCTTTCTTT
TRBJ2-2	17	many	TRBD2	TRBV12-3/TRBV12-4	CASIRTSGGPNTGELFF	TGTGCCAGCATCCGGACTAGCGGGGGTCCGAACACCGGGGAGCTGTTTTTT
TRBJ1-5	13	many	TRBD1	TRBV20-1	CSALRGPDQPQHF	TGCAGTGCTCTCAGGGGGCCCGATCAGCCCCAGCATTTT
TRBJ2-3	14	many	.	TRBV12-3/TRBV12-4	CASTLGGSTDTQYF	TGTGCCAGCACCTTGGGAGGAAGCACAGATACGCAGTATTTT
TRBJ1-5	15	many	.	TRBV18	CASSPNGGQDQPQHF	TGTGCCAGCTCACCAAACGGAGGGCAGGATCAGCCCCAGCATTTT
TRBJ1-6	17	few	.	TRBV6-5	CASSYFTAANLNSPLHF	TGTGCCAGCAGTTACTTTACGGCAGCTAATCTGAATTCACCCCTCCACTTT
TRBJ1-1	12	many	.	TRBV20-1	CSARKDRHEAFF	TGCAGTGCTAGAAAGGACAGACATGAAGCTTTCTTT
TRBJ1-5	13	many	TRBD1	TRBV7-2	CASTLTGRQPQHF	TGTGCCAGCACCCTGACAGGGAGGCAGCCCCAGCATTTT
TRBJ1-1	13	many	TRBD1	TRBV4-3	CASSQQGDTEAFF	TGCGCCAGCAGCCAGCAGGGGGACACTGAAGCTTTCTTT
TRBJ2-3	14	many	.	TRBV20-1	CSQSYSPPSDTQYF	TGCAGTCAATCTTACTCCCCTCCCTCAGATACGCAGTATTTT
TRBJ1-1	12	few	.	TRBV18	CASSPPAREAFF	TGTGCCAGCTCACCACCGGCTCGAGAAGCTTTCTTT
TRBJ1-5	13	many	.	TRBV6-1	CASSPLAHQPQHF	TGTGCCAGCAGCCCCCTTGCACATCAGCCCCAGCATTTT
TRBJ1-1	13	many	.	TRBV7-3	CASSLTKNTEAFF	TGTGCCAGCAGCTTAACGAAGAACACTGAAGCTTTCTTT
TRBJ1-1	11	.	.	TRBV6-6	CASTRDTEAFF	TGTGCCAGCACCAGGGACACTGAAGCTTTCTTT
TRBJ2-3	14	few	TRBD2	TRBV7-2	CASRSGGAADTQYF	TGTGCCAGCAGGAGCGGGGGGGCAGCAGATACGCAGTATTTT
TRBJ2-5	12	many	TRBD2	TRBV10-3	CATSGGVETQYF	TGTGCCACTAGCGGGGGTGTAGAGACCCAGTACTTC
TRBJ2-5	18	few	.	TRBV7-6	CASSLVLARGKTQNVQYF	TGTGCCAGCAGCTTAGTATTGGCCAGGGGCAAGACCCAAAATGTCCAGTACTTC
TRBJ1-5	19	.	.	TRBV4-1	CASSQETSSVVSGNQPQHF	TGCGCCAGCAGCCAAGAGACCAGCTCGGTTGTTTCGGGCAATCAGCCCCAGCATTTT
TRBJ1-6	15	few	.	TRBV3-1	CASSQGYGLDSPLHF	TGTGCCAGCAGCCAAGGGTATGGTTTGGATTCACCCCTCCACTTT
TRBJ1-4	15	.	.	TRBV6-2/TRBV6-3	CASSRREDEYEKLFF	TGTGCCAGCAGTCGACGGGAAGACGAGTATGAAAAACTGTTTTTT
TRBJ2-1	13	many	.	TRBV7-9	CASSWEGRGSDFF	TGTGCCAGCAGCTGGGAAGGTCGGGGGTCCGATTTCTTC
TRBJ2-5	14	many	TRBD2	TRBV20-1	CSARDAGGLETQYF	TGCAGTGCTAGAGATGCGGGGGGCTTGGAGACCCAGTACTTC
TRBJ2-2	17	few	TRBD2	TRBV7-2	CASSGGLAGGGTGELFF	TGTGCCAGCAGCGGAGGACTAGCGGGGGGAGGCACCGGGGAGCTGTTTTTT
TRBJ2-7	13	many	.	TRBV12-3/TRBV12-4	CASSGTLAYEQYF	TGTGCCAGCAGTGGGACACTAGCCTACGAGCAGTACTTC
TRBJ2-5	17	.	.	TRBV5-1	CASSLRLDGGAGETQYF	TGCGCCAGCAGCCTACGCTTGGACGGGGGCGCAGGGGAGACCCAGTACTTC
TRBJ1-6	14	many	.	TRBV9	CASSVDGINSPLHF	TGTGCCAGCAGCGTAGATGGGATTAATTCACCCCTCCACTTT
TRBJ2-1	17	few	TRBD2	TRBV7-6	CASSSPAGGSSYNEQFF	TGTGCCAGCAGCTCCCCCGCGGGGGGCAGCTCCTACAATGAGCAGTTCTTC
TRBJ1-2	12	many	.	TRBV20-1	CSARGTPYGYTF	TGCAGTGCTAGGGGTACGCCCTATGGCTACACCTTC
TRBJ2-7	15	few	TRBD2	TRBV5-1	CASSYRLAGDDEQYF	TGCGCCAGCAGCTACAGACTAGCGGGGGATGACGAGCAGTACTTC
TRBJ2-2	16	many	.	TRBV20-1	CSASVGWGTNTGELFF	TGCAGTGCTAGCGTAGGTTGGGGCACGAACACCGGGGAGCTGTTTTTT
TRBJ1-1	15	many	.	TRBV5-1	CASSALGGENTEAFF	TGCGCCAGCAGCGCCCTGGGGGGGGAGAACACTGAAGCTTTCTTT
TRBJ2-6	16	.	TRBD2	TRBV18	CASSPGGDSGANVLTF	TGTGCCAGCTCACCAGGGGGGGACTCTGGGGCCAACGTCCTGACTTTC
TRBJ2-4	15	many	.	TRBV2	CASRKGVLAKNIQYF	TGTGCCAGCAGAAAGGGGGTCTTAGCCAAAAACATTCAGTACTTC
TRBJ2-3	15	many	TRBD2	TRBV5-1	CASSFASGARDTQYF	TGCGCCAGCAGCTTCGCTAGCGGGGCCAGGGATACGCAGTATTTT
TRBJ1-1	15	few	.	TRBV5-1	CASSFRGDMNTEAFF	TGCGCCAGCAGCTTTAGGGGAGATATGAACACTGAAGCTTTCTTT
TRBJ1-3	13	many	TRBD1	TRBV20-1	CSAQTGAGNTIYF	TGCAGTGCCCAAACAGGGGCAGGAAACACCATATATTTT
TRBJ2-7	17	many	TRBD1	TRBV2	CASRGDRVTRKAYEQYF	TGTGCCAGCAGGGGGGACAGGGTAACTCGGAAAGCCTACGAGCAGTACTTC
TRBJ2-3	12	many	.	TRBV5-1	CASSLGGDTQYF	TGTGCCAGCAGCTTAGGGGGAGATACGCAGTATTTT
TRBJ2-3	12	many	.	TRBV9	CASSVPGDTQYF	TGTGCCAGCAGCGTCCCTGGGGATACGCAGTATTTT
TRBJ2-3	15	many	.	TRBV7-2	CASHLISAEGDTQYF	TGTGCCAGCCATCTTATTAGCGCCGAGGGGGATACGCAGTATTTT
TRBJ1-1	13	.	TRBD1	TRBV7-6	CASSHGTATEAFF	TGTGCCAGCAGCCATGGGACAGCCACTGAAGCTTTCTTT
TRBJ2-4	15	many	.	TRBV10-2	CASSESDPWGNIQYF	TGCGCCAGCAGTGAGTCGGACCCCTGGGGAAACATTCAGTACTTC
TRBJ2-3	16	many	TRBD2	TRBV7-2	CASSLRKAGGSYTQYF	TGTGCCAGCAGCTTAAGGAAAGCGGGGGGCTCTTATACGCAGTATTTT
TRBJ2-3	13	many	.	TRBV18	CASSPAGEDTQYF	TGTGCCAGCTCACCAGCAGGGGAGGATACGCAGTATTTT
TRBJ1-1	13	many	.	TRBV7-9	CASSLGGDTEAFF	TGTGCCAGCAGCTTAGGAGGGGACACTGAAGCTTTCTTT
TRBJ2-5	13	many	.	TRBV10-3	CAITQELQETQYF	TGTGCCATCACGCAGGAGCTCCAAGAGACCCAGTACTTC
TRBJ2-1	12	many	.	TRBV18	CASSPGSNEQFF	TGTGCCAGCTCACCTGGGAGCAATGAGCAGTTCTTC
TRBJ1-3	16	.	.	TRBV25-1	CASSEEGPMAGNTIYF	TGTGCCAGCAGTGAGGAGGGGCCGATGGCTGGAAACACCATATATTTT
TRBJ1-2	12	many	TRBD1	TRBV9	CASNRQGEGYTF	TGTGCCAGCAACCGACAGGGTGAAGGCTACACCTTC
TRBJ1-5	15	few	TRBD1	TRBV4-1	CASSQGDRPSQPQHF	TGCGCCAGCAGCCAAGGGGACAGACCGAGCCAGCCCCAGCATTTT
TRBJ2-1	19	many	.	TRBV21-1	CASSKVGTSGGGSYNEQFF	TGTGCCAGCAGCAAAGTTGGGACTAGCGGGGGGGGCTCCTACAATGAGCAGTTCTTC
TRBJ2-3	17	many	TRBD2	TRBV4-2	CASSQEGLAGNSDTQYF	TGTGCCAGCAGCCAAGAGGGACTAGCGGGGAATTCAGATACGCAGTATTTT
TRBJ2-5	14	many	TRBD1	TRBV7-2	CASSPPGDRETQYF	TGTGCCAGCAGCCCCCCTGGGGACAGGGAGACCCAGTACTTC